This T cell receptor beta chain was documented in a study of blood T cell repertoires in COVID-19. Study context: COVID-19 samples collected from the United States, Italy and Spain covered acute and convalescent phases. Sources were T cells, B-cell-depleted T cells, or PBMCs; the material itself was cDNA or gDNA.

Original data processing: Amplification from reference gene primers served as the basis for estimated nucleated cell counts. Produced via immunoSEQ multiplex PCR; TCRdb's table is partial and in-frame only. V and J calls and clone size are those listed in that table; D and trimming were worked out from the DNA. The data contain 150,000 or so clones, 87% of them singletons. This CDR3 comprises 16 residues. CDR1 is MDHEN and CDR2 is SYDVKM in the germline V gene. The trim removed 6 bases at V and 1 base at J, leaving 12 bases unmatched. V gene TRBV28 combines with J gene TRBJ2-7; 7 bases fit TRBD2. The source is an elderly man with acute or convalescent COVID-19. The sequencing sample was made of peripheral blood. DNA for the CDR3: TGTGCCAGCAGACCGGTGGGAGGGTCGAGTTCCTACGAGCAGTACTTC. This sequence encodes CASRPVGGSSSYEQYF.